This TCR beta chain is from a study of blood T cell repertoires in COVID-19. Method: immunoSEQ multiplex PCR; TCRdb's copy keeps in-frame clones and lacks some. The data contain more than 65,000 clones, about 85% of them singletons. Per germline, CDR1 MDHEN and CDR2 SYDVKM. V lost 7 bases and J lost 1; bases outside the gene matches: 8. This CDR3 contains 16 residues. Sequencing was done on a sample of peripheral blood. The chain links TRBV28 to TRBJ2-2; 8 bases map to TRBD1. The receptor comes from a man older than 75 with acute or convalescent COVID-19. CDR3 sequence (DNA): TGTGCCAGCACCCTGACAGGGGTAAAGAACACCGGGGAGCTGTTTTTT. This gives the protein CASTLTGVKNTGELFF.